This T cell receptor (beta chain) was recorded in a study of Tregs in tolerant kidney transplant recipients. TCRdb's table, derived via immunoSEQ multiplex PCR, lists solely in-frame clones and lacks some. The repertoire holds roughly 120,000 clones, with approximately 90% as singletons. V lost 5 bases to trimming and J lost 0 bases, with 11 bases between them. The CDR3 loop spans 14 amino acids. Thawed PBMCs were FACS-sorted into unstimulated CD4+CD25+CD127- regulatory T cells, CD4+CD25- non-regulatory cells, CD4 and CD8 cells. Sequenced: CD4+ T cells from blood. This clonotype was obtained from a human donor in good health. The chain has TRBV5-3 and TRBJ1-1; D call uncertain. TRBV5-3 is classed as an ORF, of uncertain function. CDR3 in DNA: TGTGCCAGAAGGACCGGACGGATGAACACTGAAGCTTTCTTT. Translation gives CARRTGRMNTEAFF.